Each of the 31 T cell receptor beta chains below was sequenced from the same sample in a study of T cell responses to AZD1222 COVID-19 vaccine (dated by TCRdb to about 2021). According to the study, the label for this sample's time point signals: baseline before first vaccination. Libraries were constructed by the immunoSEQ multiplex PCR assay. Entries here come from immuneACCESS through TCRdb and include only in-frame sequences with V and J called. Some clones fail to appear in such tables; in the studies checked, an unresolved V gene covers under half of the shortfall, and the cause of the remainder is unknown. Recorded for this sample are about 86,000 clones; about 92% of them occurred a single time. Around 2.8% of the sample goes to the ten largest clones. The specimen comprised peripheral blood, sampled on day 0 of AZD1222 vaccination. The receptor source for this set is an adult in good health.

The gene calls are TRBV5-1 and TRBJ1-5; TRBD1 matches 8 bases. Germline CDR1 SGHRS, CDR2 YFSETQ. V trimming: 4 bases; J trimming: 2 bases; junction bases outside the gene matches: 5. This CDR3 is built from 15 residues. The CDR3 DNA reads TGCGCCAGCAGCCCAGGACAGGGTGGCAATCAGCCCCAGCATTTT. Residues: CASSPGQGGNQPQHF.

The chain carries TRBV3-1 (or the pseudogene TRBV3-2) and TRBJ1-1; no definite D call. Trimming shortened V by 0 bases and J by 4 bases, and 3 bases separated the two germline ends. This CDR3 has 12 residues. Germline CDR1 LGHDT, CDR2 YNNKEL (reference sequence). Here the CDR3 DNA reads TGTGCCAGCAGCCAAGACCCCACTGAAGCTTTCTTT. Its protein is CASSQDPTEAFF.

The rearrangement uses TRBV27 and TRBJ2-1; 7 bases fit TRBD1. Losses at the gene ends were 3 bases for V and 2 bases for J; bases not matched to a gene: 7. The CDR3 is made up of 16 amino acids. Looked up from germline, CDR1 is MNHEY and CDR2 is SMNVEV (reference sequence). The CDR3 here is CASSLRTTGPYNEQFF. DNA for the CDR3: TGTGCCAGCAGTTTGAGAACGACAGGGCCCTACAATGAGCAGTTCTTC.

This clone was detected only once. This chain connects TRBV28 to TRBJ1-1, with D possibly TRBD1 on 5 matching bases. V lost 4 bases to trimming and J lost 1 base, with 7 bases between them. The CDR3 extends over 13 amino acids. The V gene's germline CDR1 is MDHEN and CDR2 SYDVKM. The CDR3: CASSYQGNTEAFF. The CDR3 bases are TGTGCCAGCAGTTACCAGGGGAACACTGAAGCTTTCTTT.

This clone was observed a single time. The chain is built from TRBV19 and TRBJ1-5, with D maybe TRBD1 (5 bases). Germline lookup yields CDR1 LNHDA and CDR2 SQIVND (reference sequence). This CDR3 region has 13 residues. V was clipped by 3 bases and J by 7 bases, with 10 bases between them. CDR3 sequence reads: CASSIAWGQPQHF. CDR3 in DNA: TGTGCCAGTAGTATCGCGTGGGGGCAGCCCCAGCATTTT.

V is TRBV6-5 and J is TRBJ2-4; D perhaps matches TRBD1 (6 bases). Germline V gene data show CDR1 as MNHEY and CDR2 as SVGAGI. The CDR3 is made up of 14 amino acids. V shed 4 bases and J shed 7 bases, with 14 bases lying between them. The CDR3 is CASSFVGGGNIQYF. CDR3 nucleotide sequence: TGTGCCAGCAGTTTCGTTGGGGGCGGGAACATTCAGTACTTC.

The chain has TRBV19 and TRBJ2-1; 8 bases are a match to TRBD2. The length of the CDR3 is 16 residues. Per the germline V gene, CDR1 is LNHDA and CDR2 is SQIVND (reference sequence). V dropped 2 bases and J dropped 0; count of bases not matched to a gene: 3. CDR3 loop: CASSISGRYSYNEQFF. In DNA, the CDR3 is TGTGCCAGTAGTATAAGCGGGAGATACTCCTACAATGAGCAGTTCTTC.

The J gene is TRBJ2-7, the V gene TRBV11-2; 10 bases map to TRBD2. Germline assignment: CDR1 SGHAT and CDR2 FQNNGV. With 1 base clipped from V and 0 bases from J, the junction kept 3 bases outside the gene matches. There are 16 residues in the CDR3. The CDR3 sequence: CASSLAPSGSSYEQYF. The DNA for the CDR3 is TGTGCCAGCAGCTTAGCCCCTAGCGGGAGCTCCTACGAGCAGTACTTC.

The chain is built from TRBV3-1 (or the pseudogene TRBV3-2) and TRBJ2-7, with D tentatively TRBD1 (5 bases). Per the germline V gene, CDR1 is LGHDT and CDR2 is YNNKEL (reference sequence). Trimming pared 5 bases from V and 2 bases from J, leaving 10 bases between. The CDR3 runs to 13 residues. CDR3 sequence (DNA): TGTGCCAGCAGCTTAACAGGCGCCTACGAGCAGTACTTC. This translates into CASSLTGAYEQYF.

The V call is TRBV19, the J call TRBJ2-2, with D unclear. This CDR3 has 16 residues. V was pared by 3 bases and J by 4 bases, with 15 bases between. The germline CDR1 and CDR2 sequences are LNHDA and SQIVND (reference sequence). DNA of the CDR3: TGTGCCAGTAGTATTGGGCTTCGGATGGGCACCGGGGAGCTGTTTTTT. It yields the protein CASSIGLRMGTGELFF.

The V call is TRBV27, the J call TRBJ1-2; D is unresolved. The CDR3 extends over 13 amino acids. Germline V gene lookup returns CDR1 MNHEY and CDR2 SMNVEV (reference sequence). V lost 7 bases and J lost 4, with 13 bases in between. The CDR3 protein is CASKDHKAYGYTF. The CDR3 DNA sequence: TGTGCCAGCAAAGATCACAAGGCCTATGGCTACACCTTC.

V gene TRBV23-1 combines with J gene TRBJ1-6; D remains ambiguous. TRBV23-1 is identified as an open reading frame with a role that is uncertain. Trimming removed 7 bases at V and 7 bases at J, with 11 bases between. This CDR3 is built from 13 residues. This CDR3 reads CASNNENNSPLHF. The CDR3 region has the DNA TGCGCCAGCAATAACGAGAACAATTCACCCCTCCACTTT.

In this sample, this clone turned up once. V usage is TRBV5-4 and J usage is TRBJ2-7, with a possible D match to TRBD2 (6 bases). V was shortened by 4 bases and J by 0 bases, with 17 bases between the two germline ends. The CDR3 contains 16 residues. CDR1 is SGHNT and CDR2 is YYREEE in the germline V gene (reference sequence). The CDR3: CASSRSSGSPSYEQYF. In DNA form, the CDR3 reads TGTGCCAGCAGCCGTTCATCCGGGAGCCCCTCCTACGAGCAGTACTTC.

The chain joins TRBV30 to TRBJ2-1, with a weak D call TRBD2 (5 bases). Germline CDR1 is GTSNPN and CDR2 is SVGIG (reference sequence). The CDR3 consists of 15 residues. The V gene lost 0 bases and the J gene lost 4 bases, with 13 bases spanning the gap. DNA for the CDR3: TGTGCCTGGAGTGTTGCTAGCATTGGTTACAATGAGCAGTTCTTC. It encodes CAWSVASIGYNEQFF. Complete variable domain (other parts from reference TRBV30 and TRBJ2-1): SQTIHQWPATLVQPVGSPLSLECTVEGTSNPNLYWYRQAAGRGLQLLFYSVGIGQISSEVPQNLSASRPQDRQFILSSKKLLLSDSGFYLCAWSVASIGYNEQFFGPGTRLTVL.

The chain joins TRBV5-5 to TRBJ1-6, with TRBD1 as a possible D gene (6 bases). The CDR3 consists of 14 residues. V was clipped by 0 bases and J by 10 bases, with 11 bases between them. Germline V lookup: CDR1 SGHKS, CDR2 YYEKEE (reference sequence). In DNA form, the CDR3 reads TGTGCCAGCAGCTTGGTACAGGGAATCTCACCCCTCCACTTT. Protein: CASSLVQGISPLHF. The complete variable domain, with remaining parts taken from reference TRBV5-5 and TRBJ1-6, reads DAGVTQSPTHLIKTRGQQVTLRCSPISGHKSVSWYQQVLGQGPQFIFQYYEKEERGRGNFPDRFSARQFPNYSSELNVNALLLGDSALYLCASSLVQGISPLHFGNGTRLTVT.

The rearrangement joins TRBV2 to TRBJ2-7; D is possibly TRBD1 (5 bases). Germline V gene data show CDR1 as SNHLY and CDR2 as FYNNEI. The CDR3 covers 13 residues. V was shortened by 8 bases and J by 3 bases, with 14 bases between the two germline ends. The CDR3 is CASRTRARYEQYF. DNA of the CDR3: TGTGCCAGCCGAACCAGGGCTCGCTACGAGCAGTACTTC.

This sequence joins TRBV5-4 and TRBJ1-4; D might be TRBD1 (5 bases). The CDR3 has 17 amino acids. V was shortened by 0 bases and J by 0 bases, with 12 bases between the two germline ends. From germline, CDR1 is SGHNT and CDR2 YYREEE (reference sequence). The CDR3 sequence is CASSLGGPAATNEKLFF. The CDR3 coding sequence is TGTGCCAGCAGCTTGGGGGGCCCCGCTGCAACTAATGAAAAACTGTTTTTT.

V gene TRBV6-1 combines with J gene TRBJ1-5; 7 bases agree with TRBD1. The CDR3 is 16 amino acids. Looked up from germline, CDR1 is MNHNS and CDR2 is SASEGT. With 2 bases clipped from V and 3 bases from J, the junction kept 7 bases outside the gene matches. CDR3 DNA sequence: TGTGCCAGCAGTGAAAGGGTGACAGGGTTCAATCAGCCCCAGCATTTT. Translating it yields CASSERVTGFNQPQHF.

This clone was seen a handful of times. V and J are TRBV10-2 and TRBJ2-7, with 9 bases matching TRBD1. The CDR3 has 14 residues. Germline V gene sequence: CDR1 WSHSY, CDR2 SAAADI. V shed 2 bases and J 7 bases; nucleotides not matched to a gene: 6. The CDR3 nucleotides are TGCGCCAGCAGTGAGGGGGGACAGGGTGAAGAGCAGTACTTC. Translated, it gives CASSEGGQGEEQYF.

V is TRBV30 and J is TRBJ2-2, with 9 nucleotides matching TRBD1. Losses at the gene ends were 2 bases for V and 5 bases for J; bases not matched to a gene: 3. There are 14 residues in the CDR3. The V gene's germline CDR1 is GTSNPN and CDR2 SVGIG (reference sequence). Here the CDR3 reads CAWSTGQGTGELFF. The CDR3 nucleotides read TGTGCCTGGAGTACAGGACAGGGGACCGGGGAGCTGTTTTTT.

The chain employs TRBV7-9 and TRBJ2-7, with D tentatively TRBD2 (7 bases). V dropped 0 bases and J dropped 3 bases, with 12 bases sitting between them. The CDR3 is 15 amino acids. Germline CDR1 is SEHNR and CDR2 is FQNEAQ (reference sequence). CDR3 residues: CASSLAGGGHYEQYF. CDR3 nucleotides: TGTGCCAGCAGCTTAGCGGGAGGGGGGCACTACGAGCAGTACTTC.

The rearrangement links TRBV7-2 to TRBJ1-1; perhaps TRBD1 as D (5 bases). CDR1 is SGHTA, CDR2 FQGNSA, per germline. This CDR3 has 14 residues. V was trimmed by 4 bases and J by 5 bases, leaving 14 bases between them. This chain's CDR3 is CASSSGNGGTEAFF. The CDR3 coding sequence is TGTGCCAGCAGCTCTGGGAATGGGGGGACTGAAGCTTTCTTT.

The chain joins TRBV18 to TRBJ2-7; 7 positions agree with TRBD1. J gave up 6 bases and V 2 bases, and 4 bases lay outside the gene matches. The CDR3 has 13 residues. Per germline, CDR1 KGHSH and CDR2 LQKENI. Here the CDR3 reads CASSPDRASEQYF. The CDR3 DNA reads TGTGCCAGCTCACCAGACAGGGCAAGCGAGCAGTACTTC. The variable domain in full, with the rest retrieved from reference TRBV18 and TRBJ2-7, is NAGVMQNPRHLVRRRGQEARLRCSPMKGHSHVYWYRQLPEEGLKFMVYLQKENIIDESGMPKERFSAEFPKEGPSILRIQQVVRGDSAAYFCASSPDRASEQYFGPGTRLTVT.

This CDR3 reads CASSPGEAGGLYNEQFF. CDR3 in DNA: TGCGCCAGCAGCCCCGGAGAAGCGGGAGGTCTTTACAATGAGCAGTTCTTC. The chain links TRBV5-1 to TRBJ2-1, with 9 bases matching TRBD2. The CDR3 runs to 17 residues. Germline lookup yields CDR1 SGHRS and CDR2 YFSETQ. V was clipped by 4 bases and J by 4 bases; unmatched bases: 12.

The chain recombines TRBV11-2 with TRBJ1-5, with D hard to call. The CDR3 length is 12 residues. Germline-derived CDR1 and CDR2 are SGHAT and FQNNGV. V lost 3 bases and J lost 9, with 9 bases in between. The CDR3 spells CASSFAGGPQHF. For the CDR3, the DNA is TGTGCCAGCAGCTTCGCCGGTGGGCCCCAGCATTTT. Variable domain in full (rest from reference TRBV11-2 and TRBJ1-5): EAGVAQSPRYKIIEKRQSVAFWCNPISGHATLYWYQQILGQGPKLLIQFQNNGVVDDSQLPKDRFSAERLKGVDSTLKIQPAKLEDSAVYLCASSFAGGPQHFGDGTRLSIL.

The chain couples TRBV10-1 to TRBJ2-1; D possibly corresponds to TRBD2 (6 bases). V was pared by 0 bases and J by 9 bases, with 12 bases between. Per germline, CDR1 WNHNN and CDR2 SYGVQD (reference sequence). The CDR3 covers 14 residues. CDR3 residues: CASSESAGRSEQFF. The CDR3, as DNA: TGCGCCAGCAGTGAGTCGGCGGGGCGGAGTGAGCAGTTCTTC.

The chain links TRBV14 to TRBJ1-2; D remains ambiguous. Trimming left V 1 base short and J 8 bases short, with 8 bases between. In germline, CDR1 is SGHDN, CDR2 FVKESK. This CDR3 region has 12 residues. This CDR3 is CASSQVGIGYTF. In DNA, the CDR3 is TGTGCCAGCAGCCAAGTTGGGATCGGCTACACCTTC.

This chain joins TRBV12-1 and TRBJ2-3; the DNA was not compared with TRBD1, the D call given in the table. TRBV12-1 is marked as a pseudogene. CDR3 length: 15 residues. The CDR3: CASSFDRDVWDTQYF. CDR3 DNA: TGTGCCAGCAGCTTTGACAGGGACGTGTGGGATACGCAGTATTTT.

The CDR3 region is CASSEASQGFYGYTF. CDR3 sequence (DNA): TGTGCCAGCAGTGAAGCGAGTCAGGGGTTCTATGGCTACACCTTC. The chain is built from TRBV6-1 and TRBJ1-2; D perhaps matches TRBD1 (6 bases). Germline loops: CDR1 MNHNS, CDR2 SASEGT. The V end lost 0 bases, the J end lost 4 bases, and 12 bases lay between the germline ends. CDR3 length: 15 amino acids.

The rearrangement links TRBV3-1 (or the pseudogene TRBV3-2) to TRBJ2-5; D gene ambiguous. V dropped 4 bases and J dropped 4 bases, with 16 bases sitting between them. The germline V gene has CDR1 LGHDT and CDR2 YNNKEL (reference sequence). The CDR3 extends over 15 amino acids. The CDR3 spells CASSPWRPGVETQYF. The CDR3 DNA reads as TGTGCCAGCAGCCCCTGGCGGCCTGGGGTAGAGACCCAGTACTTC.

The V and J genes are TRBV5-6 and TRBJ2-6; D uncertain. From germline, CDR1 is SGHDT and CDR2 YYEEEE. The germline V and J ends were trimmed by 2 bases and 2 bases, with 2 bases remaining between them. The CDR3 contains 13 residues. CDR3 DNA sequence: TGTGCCAGCAGCTTAACTGGGGCCAACGTCCTGACTTTC. This gives the protein CASSLTGANVLTF.